This TCR beta chain derives from a study of CD8+CD57+ T cells in acquired aplastic anemia. Turning to the study itself: Quantities of DNA derived from sorted CD4+ and CD8+ cells averaged approximately 3 ug. Healthy donors had, on average, roughly 10 million reads for their CD4+ cells.

CDR1 is MNHNY, CDR2 SVGAGI, per germline (reference sequence). The CDR3 covers 15 residues. V dropped 2 bases and J dropped 1 base, with 8 bases sitting between them. Overall study findings and caveats: Overlapping CD8+ CDR3 repertoires of patients and controls contained approximately 28 shared sequences. Patients did not significantly differ from controls in CD8+ Simpson's diversity.

This clonotype was detected ten times or more. Antigen specificity is unknown. Genomic DNA was employed as the template in profiling TCR beta VDJ and CDR3. TCRdb processed the reads anew with MiXCR; each CDR3 protein has one entry. The sample has roughly 420,000 distinct CDR3 sequences, 65% to 75% seen once. Material for sequencing was sorted CD4+, CD8+, or CD8+CD57+ T cells (not recorded which) from PBMCs. This chain uses TRBV6-6 with TRBJ2-2; D not resolved. The sequence was obtained from a human donor in good health, serving as a control. The CDR3 loop is CASSYPGLNTGELFF. The CDR3 coding sequence is TGTGCCAGCAGTTACCCGGGTTTGAACACCGGGGAGCTGTTTTTT.